This is a list of T cell receptor beta chains from one sample in a study of blood T cell repertoires in COVID-19. The assay was immunoSEQ multiplex PCR, and TCRdb's table has in-frame clones only and misses some. The data hold fewer than 500,000 clones, with 75% to 90% observed a single time. The sample taken for sequencing was PBMCs or T cells enriched from blood (not recorded which). Receptor source: a woman between 18 and 29 years old who had recovered from COVID-19. Each CDR3 is given with its conserved first and last residue. The order of the fields is V gene, CDR3 length, CDR3 protein.

v_gene: TRBV3-1/TRBV3-2
len: 12
CDR3aa: CASSQVTSGQVF

v_gene: TRBV4-1
len: 15
CDR3aa: CASSRNRGLGQPQHF

v_gene: TRBV19
len: 14
CDR3aa: CASSMVPSDYGYTF

v_gene: TRBV2
len: 15
CDR3aa: CASIQLAGEQETQYF

v_gene: TRBV24-1
len: 16
CDR3aa: CATSDSGGQGVSEQFF

v_gene: TRBV6-5
len: 15
CDR3aa: CASSLETGGGQPQHF

v_gene: TRBV11-2
len: 15
CDR3aa: CASSFYRSNTGELFF

v_gene: TRBV27
len: 14
CDR3aa: CASSWTGGNTEAFF

v_gene: TRBV19
len: 19
CDR3aa: CASSIGLGALMSGTDTQYF

v_gene: TRBV12-5
len: 19
CDR3aa: CASGLGFPSGTGDHQPQHF

v_gene: TRBV6-5
len: 13
CDR3aa: CASSSDRGNGYTF

v_gene: TRBV5-1
len: 15
CDR3aa: CASSLVPGWDTEAFF

v_gene: TRBV6-5
len: 14
CDR3aa: CASSRGREEYGYTF

v_gene: TRBV4-1
len: 17
CDR3aa: CASSPGGLAGAYNEQFF